This T cell receptor beta chain was recorded in a study of blood T cell repertoires in COVID-19. This clone was observed a handful of times. Losses at the gene ends were 2 bases for V and 10 bases for J; bases not matched to a gene: 7. In germline, CDR1 is LNHDA, CDR2 SQIVND (reference sequence). The CDR3 is made up of 14 amino acids. This table comes from immunoSEQ multiplex PCR, and its TCRdb copy is limited to in-frame clones, with some not included. The sample contains about 220,000 clones, about 90% of which appear only once. Sequenced: PBMCs or T cells enriched from blood (not recorded which). This clonotype was sampled from a woman aged 50 to 65 with acute COVID-19. This chain joins TRBV19 and TRBJ1-4; 7 bases agree with TRBD1. CDR3 DNA: TGTGCCAGTAGTATACAGGGGGATTTTGGAAAACTGTTTTTT. Protein sequence: CASSIQGDFGKLFF. Drawing the rest from reference TRBV19 and TRBJ1-4, the complete variable domain is DGGITQSPKYLFRKEGQNVTLSCEQNLNHDAMYWYRQDPGQGLRLIYYSQIVNDFQKGDIAEGYSVSREKKESFPLTVTSAQKNPTAFYLCASSIQGDFGKLFFGSGTQLSVL.